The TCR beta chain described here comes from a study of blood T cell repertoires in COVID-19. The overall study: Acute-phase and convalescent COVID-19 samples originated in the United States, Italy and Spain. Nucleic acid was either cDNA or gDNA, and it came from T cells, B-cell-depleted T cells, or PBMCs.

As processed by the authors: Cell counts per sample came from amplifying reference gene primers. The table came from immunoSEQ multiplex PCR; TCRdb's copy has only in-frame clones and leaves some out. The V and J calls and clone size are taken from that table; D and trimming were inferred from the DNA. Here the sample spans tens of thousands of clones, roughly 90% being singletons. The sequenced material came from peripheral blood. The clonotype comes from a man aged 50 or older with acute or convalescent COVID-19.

CDR3 sequence: CASSFGTGLAEETQYF. The CDR3 DNA is TGTGCCAGCAGCTTCGGGACGGGACTAGCGGAAGAGACCCAGTACTTC. The V and J genes are TRBV11-3 and TRBJ2-5; TRBD2 agrees at 11 bases. The CDR3 contains 16 residues. V dropped 3 bases and J dropped 3; count of bases not matched to a gene: 6. Looked up from germline, CDR1 is SGHNT and CDR2 is YENEEA.